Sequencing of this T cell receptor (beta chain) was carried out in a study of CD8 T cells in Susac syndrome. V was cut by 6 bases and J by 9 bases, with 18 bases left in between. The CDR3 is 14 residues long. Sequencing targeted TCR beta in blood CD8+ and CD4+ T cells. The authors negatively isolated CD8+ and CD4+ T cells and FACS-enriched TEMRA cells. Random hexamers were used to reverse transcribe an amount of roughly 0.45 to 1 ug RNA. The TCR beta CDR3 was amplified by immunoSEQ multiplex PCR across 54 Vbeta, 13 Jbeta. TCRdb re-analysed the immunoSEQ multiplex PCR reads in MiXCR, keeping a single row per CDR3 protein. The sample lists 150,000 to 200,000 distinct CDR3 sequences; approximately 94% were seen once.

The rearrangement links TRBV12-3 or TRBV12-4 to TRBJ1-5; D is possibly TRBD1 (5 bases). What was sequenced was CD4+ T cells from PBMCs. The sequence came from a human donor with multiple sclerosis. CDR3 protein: CASSRARDSGPQHF. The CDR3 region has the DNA TGTGCCAGCAGCCGAGCCAGGGACTCGGGGCCCCAGCATTTT.